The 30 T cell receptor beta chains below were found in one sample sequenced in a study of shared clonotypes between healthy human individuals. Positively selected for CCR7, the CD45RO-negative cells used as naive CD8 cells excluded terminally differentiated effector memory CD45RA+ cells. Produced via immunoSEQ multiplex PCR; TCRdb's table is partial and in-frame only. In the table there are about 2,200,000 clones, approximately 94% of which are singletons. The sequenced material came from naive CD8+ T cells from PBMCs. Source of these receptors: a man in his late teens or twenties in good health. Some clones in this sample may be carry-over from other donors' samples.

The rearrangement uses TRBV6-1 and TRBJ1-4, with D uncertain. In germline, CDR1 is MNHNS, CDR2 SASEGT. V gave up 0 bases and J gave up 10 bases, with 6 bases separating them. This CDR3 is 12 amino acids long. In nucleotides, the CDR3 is TGTGCCAGCAGTGAAGCGCGGACAAAACTGTTTTTT. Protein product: CASSEARTKLFF.

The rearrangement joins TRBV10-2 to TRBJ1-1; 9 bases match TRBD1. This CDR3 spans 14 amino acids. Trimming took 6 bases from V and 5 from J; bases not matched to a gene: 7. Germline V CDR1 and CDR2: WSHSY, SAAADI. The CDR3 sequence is CASRAGTGRTEAFF. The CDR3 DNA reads TGCGCCAGCAGAGCCGGGACAGGGAGAACTGAAGCTTTCTTT.

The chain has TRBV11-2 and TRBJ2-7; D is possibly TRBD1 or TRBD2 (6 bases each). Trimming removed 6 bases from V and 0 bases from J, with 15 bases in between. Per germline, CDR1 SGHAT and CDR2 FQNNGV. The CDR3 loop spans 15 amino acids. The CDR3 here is CASRFSRGASYEQYF. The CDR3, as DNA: TGTGCCAGCAGGTTCTCGAGGGGGGCCTCCTACGAGCAGTACTTC. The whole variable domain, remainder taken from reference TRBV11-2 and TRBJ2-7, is EAGVAQSPRYKIIEKRQSVAFWCNPISGHATLYWYQQILGQGPKLLIQFQNNGVVDDSQLPKDRFSAERLKGVDSTLKIQPAKLEDSAVYLCASRFSRGASYEQYFGPGTRLTVT.

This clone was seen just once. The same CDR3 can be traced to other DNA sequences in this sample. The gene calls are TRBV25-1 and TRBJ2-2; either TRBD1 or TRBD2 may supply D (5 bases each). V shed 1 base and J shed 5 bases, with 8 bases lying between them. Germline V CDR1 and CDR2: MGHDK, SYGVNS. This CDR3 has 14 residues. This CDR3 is CASSEWGGTGELFF. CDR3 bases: TGTGCCAGCAGTGAATGGGGCGGGACCGGGGAGCTGTTTTTT. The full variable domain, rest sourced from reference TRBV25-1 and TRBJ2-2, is EADIYQTPRYLVIGTGKKITLECSQTMGHDKMYWYQQDPGMELHLIHYSYGVNSTEKGDLSSESTVSRIRTEHFPLTLESARPSHTSQYLCASSEWGGTGELFFGEGSRLTVL.

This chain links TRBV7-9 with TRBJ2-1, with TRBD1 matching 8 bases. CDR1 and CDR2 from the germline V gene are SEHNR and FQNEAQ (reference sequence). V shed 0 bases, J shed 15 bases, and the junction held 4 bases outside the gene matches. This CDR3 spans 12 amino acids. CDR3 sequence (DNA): TGTGCCAGCAGCTTAGCGGACAGGGTGAGGTTCTTC. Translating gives CASSLADRVRFF. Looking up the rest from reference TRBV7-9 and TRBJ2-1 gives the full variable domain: DTGVSQNPRHKITKRGQNVTFRCDPISEHNRLYWYRQTLGQGPEFLTYFQNEAQLEKSRLLSDRFSAERPKGSFSTLEIQRTEQGDSAMYLCASSLADRVRFFGPGTRLTVL.

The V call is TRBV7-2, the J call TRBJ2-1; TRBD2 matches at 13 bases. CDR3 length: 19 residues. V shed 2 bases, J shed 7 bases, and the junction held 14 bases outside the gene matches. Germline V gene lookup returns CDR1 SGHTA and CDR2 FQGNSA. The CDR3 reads CASSLFVGGLAGEGNEQFF. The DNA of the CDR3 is TGTGCCAGCAGCTTATTTGTAGGCGGACTAGCGGGAGAGGGGAATGAGCAGTTCTTC.

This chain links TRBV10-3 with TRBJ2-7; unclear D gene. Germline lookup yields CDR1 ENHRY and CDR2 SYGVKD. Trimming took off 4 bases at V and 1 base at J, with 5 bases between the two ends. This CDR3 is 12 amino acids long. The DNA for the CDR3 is TGTGCCATCAGTGTGGGGTCCTACGAGCAGTACTTC. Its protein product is CAISVGSYEQYF.

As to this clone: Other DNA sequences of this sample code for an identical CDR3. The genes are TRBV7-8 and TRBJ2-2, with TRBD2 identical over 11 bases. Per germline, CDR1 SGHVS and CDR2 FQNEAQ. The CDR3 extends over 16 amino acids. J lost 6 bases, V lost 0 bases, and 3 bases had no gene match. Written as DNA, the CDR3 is TGTGCCAGCAGCTTAGCACTAGCGGGAGTGCCCGGGGAGCTGTTTTTT. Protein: CASSLALAGVPGELFF.

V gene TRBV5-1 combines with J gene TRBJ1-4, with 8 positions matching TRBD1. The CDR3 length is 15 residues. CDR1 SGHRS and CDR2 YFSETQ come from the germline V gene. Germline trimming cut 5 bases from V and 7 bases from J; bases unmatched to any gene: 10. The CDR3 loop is CASSNNQGASEKLFF. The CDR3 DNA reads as TGCGCCAGCAGTAATAATCAGGGGGCGTCTGAAAAACTGTTTTTT.

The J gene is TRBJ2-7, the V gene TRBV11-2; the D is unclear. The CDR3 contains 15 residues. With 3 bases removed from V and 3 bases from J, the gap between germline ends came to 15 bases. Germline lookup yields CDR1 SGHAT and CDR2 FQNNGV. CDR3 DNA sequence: TGTGCCAGCAGCTTCCCTCTGGCGGACCACTACGAGCAGTACTTC. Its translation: CASSFPLADHYEQYF.

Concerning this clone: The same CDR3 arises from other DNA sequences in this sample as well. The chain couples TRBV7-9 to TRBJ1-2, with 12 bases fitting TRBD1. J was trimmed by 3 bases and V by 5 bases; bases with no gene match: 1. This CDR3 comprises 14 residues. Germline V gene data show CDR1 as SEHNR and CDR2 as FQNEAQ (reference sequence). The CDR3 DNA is TGTGCCAGCAGCCGGGACAGGGGGCACTATGGCTACACCTTC. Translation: CASSRDRGHYGYTF.

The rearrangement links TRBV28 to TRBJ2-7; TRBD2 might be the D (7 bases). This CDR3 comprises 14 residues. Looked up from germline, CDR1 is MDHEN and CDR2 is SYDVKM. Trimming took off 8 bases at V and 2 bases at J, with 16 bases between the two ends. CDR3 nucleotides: TGTGCCAGCGAGGAGCGGGACACCCCCTACGAGCAGTACTTC. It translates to CASEERDTPYEQYF.

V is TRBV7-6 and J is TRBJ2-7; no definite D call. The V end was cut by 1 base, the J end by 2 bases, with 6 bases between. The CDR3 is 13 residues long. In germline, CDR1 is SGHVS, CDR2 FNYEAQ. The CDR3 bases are TGTGCCAGCAGCTTAGGAGCCCCCTACGAGCAGTACTTC. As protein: CASSLGAPYEQYF.

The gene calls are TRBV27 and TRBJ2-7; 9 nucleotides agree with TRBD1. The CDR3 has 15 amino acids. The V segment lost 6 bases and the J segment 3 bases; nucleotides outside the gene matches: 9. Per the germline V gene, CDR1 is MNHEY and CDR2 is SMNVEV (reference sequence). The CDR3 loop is CASSRRDREIYEQYF. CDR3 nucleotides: TGTGCCAGCAGCCGTCGGGACAGGGAGATCTACGAGCAGTACTTC.

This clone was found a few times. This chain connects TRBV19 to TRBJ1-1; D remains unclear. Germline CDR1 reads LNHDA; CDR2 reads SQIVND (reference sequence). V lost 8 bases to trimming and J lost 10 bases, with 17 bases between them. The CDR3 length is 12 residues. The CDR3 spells CASASGVGGAFF. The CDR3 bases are TGTGCCAGTGCAAGTGGCGTCGGTGGAGCTTTCTTT.

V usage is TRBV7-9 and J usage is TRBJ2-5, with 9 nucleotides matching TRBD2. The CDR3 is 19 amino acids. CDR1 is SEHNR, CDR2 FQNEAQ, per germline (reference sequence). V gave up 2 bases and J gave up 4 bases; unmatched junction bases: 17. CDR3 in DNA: TGTGCCAGCAGCTTACCGTCCTCCTCCGGCGGGAGGGGGCGAGAGACCCAGTACTTC. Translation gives CASSLPSSSGGRGRETQYF.

CDR3 sequence reads: CASSPSGRAPYEQYF. The DNA of the CDR3 is TGTGCCAGCAGCCCCAGCGGGAGGGCCCCCTACGAGCAGTACTTC. This rearrangement joins TRBV7-9 to TRBJ2-7; TRBD2 aligns across 10 bases. Germline V gene lookup returns CDR1 SEHNR and CDR2 FQNEAQ (reference sequence). V shed 5 bases and J 2 bases; nucleotides not matched to a gene: 6. This CDR3 spans 15 amino acids.

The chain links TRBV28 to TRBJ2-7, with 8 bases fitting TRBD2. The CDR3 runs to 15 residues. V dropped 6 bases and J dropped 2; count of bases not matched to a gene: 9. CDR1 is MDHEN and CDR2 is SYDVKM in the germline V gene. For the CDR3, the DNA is TGTGCCAGCAGCCCCAGGGGCGGGGGGCCCTACGAGCAGTACTTC. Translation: CASSPRGGGPYEQYF.

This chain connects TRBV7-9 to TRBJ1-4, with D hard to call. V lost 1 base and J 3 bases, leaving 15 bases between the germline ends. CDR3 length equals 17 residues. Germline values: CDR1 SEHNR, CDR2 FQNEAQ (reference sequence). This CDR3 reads CASSLGGGGPANEKLFF. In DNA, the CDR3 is TGTGCCAGCAGCTTAGGGGGAGGCGGTCCGGCTAATGAAAAACTGTTTTTT.

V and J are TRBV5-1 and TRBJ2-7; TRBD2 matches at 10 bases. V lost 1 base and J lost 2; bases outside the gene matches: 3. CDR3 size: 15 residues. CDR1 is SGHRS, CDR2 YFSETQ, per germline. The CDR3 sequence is CASSLLAGETYEQYF. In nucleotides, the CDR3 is TGCGCCAGCAGCTTGCTAGCGGGGGAAACCTACGAGCAGTACTTC. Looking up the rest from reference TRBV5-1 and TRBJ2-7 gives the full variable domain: KAGVTQTPRYLIKTRGQQVTLSCSPISGHRSVSWYQQTPGQGLQFLFEYFSETQRNKGNFPGRFSGRQFSNSRSEMNVSTLELGDSALYLCASSLLAGETYEQYFGPGTRLTVT.

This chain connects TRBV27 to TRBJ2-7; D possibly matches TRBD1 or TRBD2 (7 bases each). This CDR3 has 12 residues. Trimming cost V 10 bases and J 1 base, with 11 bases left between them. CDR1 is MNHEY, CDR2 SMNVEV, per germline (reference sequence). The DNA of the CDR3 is TGTGCCACCCAGGGGGGGTCCTACGAGCAGTACTTC. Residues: CATQGGSYEQYF.

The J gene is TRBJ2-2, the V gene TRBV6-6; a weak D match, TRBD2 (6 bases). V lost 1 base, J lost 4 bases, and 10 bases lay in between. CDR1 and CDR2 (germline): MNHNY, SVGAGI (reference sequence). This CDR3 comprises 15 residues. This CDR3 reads CASSYWQGGTGELFF. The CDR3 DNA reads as TGTGCCAGCAGTTACTGGCAGGGAGGCACCGGGGAGCTGTTTTTT.

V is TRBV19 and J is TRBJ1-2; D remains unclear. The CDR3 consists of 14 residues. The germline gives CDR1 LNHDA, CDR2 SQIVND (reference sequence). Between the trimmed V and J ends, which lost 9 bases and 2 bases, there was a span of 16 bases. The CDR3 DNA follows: TGTGCCAGCTCCGGAGAGGGAAGGAACTATGGCTACACCTTC. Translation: CASSGEGRNYGYTF.

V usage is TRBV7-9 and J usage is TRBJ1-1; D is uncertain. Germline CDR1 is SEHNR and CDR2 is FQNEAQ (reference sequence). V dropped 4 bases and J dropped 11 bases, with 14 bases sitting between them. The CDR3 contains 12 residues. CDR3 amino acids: CASSSRMGVAFF. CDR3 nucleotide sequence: TGTGCCAGCAGCTCACGTATGGGAGTTGCTTTCTTT.

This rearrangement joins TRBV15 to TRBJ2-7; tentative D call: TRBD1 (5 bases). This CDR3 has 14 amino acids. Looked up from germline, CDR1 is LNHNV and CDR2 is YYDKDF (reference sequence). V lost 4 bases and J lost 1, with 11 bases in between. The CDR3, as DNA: TGTGCCACCAGCAAGACCAGGGTTTCCTACGAGCAGTACTTC. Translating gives CATSKTRVSYEQYF. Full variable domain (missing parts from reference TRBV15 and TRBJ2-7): DAMVIQNPRYQVTQFGKPVTLSCSQTLNHNVMYWYQQKSSQAPKLLFHYYDKDFNNEADTPDNFQSRRPNTSFCFLDIRSPGLGDTAMYLCATSKTRVSYEQYFGPGTRLTVT.

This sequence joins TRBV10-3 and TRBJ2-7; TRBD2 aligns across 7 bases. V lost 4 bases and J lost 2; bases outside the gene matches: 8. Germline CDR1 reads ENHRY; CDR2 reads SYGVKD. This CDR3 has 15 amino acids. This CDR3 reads CAISVASGNAYEQYF. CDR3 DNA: TGTGCCATCAGTGTAGCTAGCGGAAATGCCTACGAGCAGTACTTC.

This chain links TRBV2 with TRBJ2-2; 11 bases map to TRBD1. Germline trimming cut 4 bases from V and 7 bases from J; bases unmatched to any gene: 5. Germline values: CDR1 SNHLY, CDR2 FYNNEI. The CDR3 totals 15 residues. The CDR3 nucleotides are TGTGCCAGCAGTGCGACGGGACAGGGGGTCGGGGAGCTGTTTTTT. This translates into CASSATGQGVGELFF.

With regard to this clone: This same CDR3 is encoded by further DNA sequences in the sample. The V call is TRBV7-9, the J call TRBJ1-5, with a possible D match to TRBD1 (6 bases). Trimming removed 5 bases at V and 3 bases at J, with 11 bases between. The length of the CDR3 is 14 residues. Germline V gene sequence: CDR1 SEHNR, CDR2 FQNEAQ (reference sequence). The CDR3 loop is CASSPGQNNQPQHF. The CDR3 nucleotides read TGTGCCAGCAGCCCGGGACAAAACAATCAGCCCCAGCATTTT.

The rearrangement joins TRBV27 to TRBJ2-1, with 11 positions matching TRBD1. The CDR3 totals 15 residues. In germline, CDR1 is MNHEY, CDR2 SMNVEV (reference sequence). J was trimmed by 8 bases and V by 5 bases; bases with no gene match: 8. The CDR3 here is CASSHRGDRGDEQFF. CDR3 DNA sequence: TGTGCCAGCAGTCACCGGGGGGACAGGGGGGATGAGCAGTTCTTC.

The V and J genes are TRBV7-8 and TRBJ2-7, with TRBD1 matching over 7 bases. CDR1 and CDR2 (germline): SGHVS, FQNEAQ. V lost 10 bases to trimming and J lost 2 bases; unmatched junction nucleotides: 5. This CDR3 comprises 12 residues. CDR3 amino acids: CATGTVPYEQYF. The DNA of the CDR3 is TGTGCCACCGGGACAGTCCCCTACGAGCAGTACTTC.